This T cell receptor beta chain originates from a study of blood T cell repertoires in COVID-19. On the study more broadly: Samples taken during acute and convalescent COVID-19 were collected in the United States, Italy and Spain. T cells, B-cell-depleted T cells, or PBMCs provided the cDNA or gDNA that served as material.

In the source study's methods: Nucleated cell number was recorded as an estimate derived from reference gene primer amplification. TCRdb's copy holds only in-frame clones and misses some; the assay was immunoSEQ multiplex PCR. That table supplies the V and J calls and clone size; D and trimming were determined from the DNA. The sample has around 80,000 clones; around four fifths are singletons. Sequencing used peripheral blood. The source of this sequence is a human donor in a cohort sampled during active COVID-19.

The CDR3: CASSLAGTKTTDTQYF. The CDR3 bases are TGTGCCAGCAGCTTAGCCGGGACAAAAACAACAGATACGCAGTATTTT. The gene calls are TRBV11-2 and TRBJ2-3; the D gene is possibly TRBD1 (6 bases). Germline lookup yields CDR1 SGHAT and CDR2 FQNNGV. V dropped 1 base and J dropped 3 bases, with 14 bases sitting between them. The CDR3 sequence is 16 residues long.